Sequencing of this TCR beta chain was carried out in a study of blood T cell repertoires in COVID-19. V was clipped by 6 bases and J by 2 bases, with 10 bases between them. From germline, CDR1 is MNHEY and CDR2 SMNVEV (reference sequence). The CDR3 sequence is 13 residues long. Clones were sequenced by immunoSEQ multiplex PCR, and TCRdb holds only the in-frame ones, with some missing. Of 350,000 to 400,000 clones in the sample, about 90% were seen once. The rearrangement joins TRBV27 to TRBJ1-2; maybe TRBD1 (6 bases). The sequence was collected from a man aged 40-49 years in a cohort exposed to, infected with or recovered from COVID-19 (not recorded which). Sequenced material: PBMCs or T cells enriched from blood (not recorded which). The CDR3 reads CASRDSVNYGYTF. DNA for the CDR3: TGTGCCAGCAGGGACAGTGTAAACTATGGCTACACCTTC.